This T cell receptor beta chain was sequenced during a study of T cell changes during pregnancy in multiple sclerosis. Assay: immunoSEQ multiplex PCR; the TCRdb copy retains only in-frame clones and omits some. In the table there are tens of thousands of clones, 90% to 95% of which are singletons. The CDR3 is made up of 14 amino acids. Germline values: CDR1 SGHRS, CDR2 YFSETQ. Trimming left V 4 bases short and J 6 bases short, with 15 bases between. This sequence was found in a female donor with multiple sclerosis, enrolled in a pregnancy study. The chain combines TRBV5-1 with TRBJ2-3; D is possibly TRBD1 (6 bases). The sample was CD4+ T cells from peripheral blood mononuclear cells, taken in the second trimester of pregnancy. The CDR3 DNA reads TGCGCCAGCAGCGGGCTCAGGGGAGCCGATACGCAGTATTTT. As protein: CASSGLRGADTQYF.